The present TCR beta chain was sequenced within a study of blood T cells in healthy people across ages. Across the whole study: Template switching retrieved approximately one barcoded beta molecule for each two T cells.

Worth noting for this clonotype: As yet, its antigen is unknown.

Study results and caveats: Across samples, TCR beta diversity tracked strongly with naive T cell percentage.

Total RNA was extracted at no less than 6 micrograms per sample. Through a sample-barcoded 5' primer and a J-beta primer mix, a second PCR was run for roughly 7 to 11 cycles. TCRdb used MiXCR to reprocess the 5' RACE reads, holding one entry per CDR3 protein. This sample has under 800,000 distinct CDR3 sequences, with roughly 47% found just once. The germline V gene encodes CDR1 ENHRY and CDR2 SYGVKD. The J segment lost 0 bases and the V segment lost 0 bases, leaving 1 base of the junction unmatched. This CDR3 comprises 16 residues. The clonotype originates from a woman aged 55-70 years in good health. The specimen sequenced was blood. This chain uses TRBV10-3 with TRBJ2-2; 7 nucleotides agree with TRBD2. The CDR3 DNA reads TGTGCCATCAGTGAGTCGACTAGCACGAACACCGGGGAGCTGTTTTTT. Its translation is CAISESTSTNTGELFF.